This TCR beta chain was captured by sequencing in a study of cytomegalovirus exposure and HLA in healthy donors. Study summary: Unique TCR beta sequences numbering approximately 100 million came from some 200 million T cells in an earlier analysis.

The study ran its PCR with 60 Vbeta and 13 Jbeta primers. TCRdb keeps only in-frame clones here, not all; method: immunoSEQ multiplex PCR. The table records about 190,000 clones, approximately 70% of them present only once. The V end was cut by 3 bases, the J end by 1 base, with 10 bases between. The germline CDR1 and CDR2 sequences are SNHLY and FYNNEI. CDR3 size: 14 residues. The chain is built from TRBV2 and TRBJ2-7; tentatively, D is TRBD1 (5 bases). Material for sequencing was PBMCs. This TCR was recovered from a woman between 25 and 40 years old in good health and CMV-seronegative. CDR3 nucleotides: TGTGCCAGCAGTGACAGGGCTGGATCCTACGAGCAGTACTTC. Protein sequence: CASSDRAGSYEQYF.